This TCR beta chain was documented in a study of shared clonotypes between healthy human individuals. As for the study in general: Per-donor plates numbered three CD4 naive, three CD4 memory, two CD8 naive and one CD8 memory. Study conclusions and caveats: Sampling included only blood; tissue repertoires likely differ. Naive CD4 clonotype sharing across several donors was about 5%.

The donors were all Caucasian adults (living in Nashville, Tennessee). The data were produced by immunoSEQ multiplex PCR, yet TCRdb's version contains in-frame clones alone and is incomplete. The sample shows some 2,100,000 clones, around 95% of them seen only once. Turning to this clone: Its antigen is undetermined.

The germline V gene has CDR1 MNHEY and CDR2 SVGAGI. V shed 0 bases and J shed 3 bases, with 11 bases lying between them. There are 15 residues in the CDR3. The receptor was isolated from a man between 18 and 35 years old in good health. The sequenced sample consisted of naive CD4+ T cells sorted from blood. Subset described: CD45RA+ positively selected. The chain uses TRBV6-5 and TRBJ2-5; perhaps TRBD2 as D (5 bases). CDR3 nucleotide sequence: TGTGCCAGCAGTTACTCTTCAGGAGGCAAAGAGACCCAGTACTTC. Encoded protein: CASSYSSGGKETQYF.